Listed below are T cell receptor beta chains from one sample, sequenced in a study of graft-versus-host responses after intestinal transplantation. Data came from immunoSEQ multiplex PCR; TCRdb stores just in-frame clones and leaves some out. The repertoire has 55,000 to 75,000 clones, 84% of them found once; the top ten carry less than 0.45%. These receptors have no known antigen. Sequencing used unstimulated CD4+ T cells sorted from spleen or lymph node cells, obtained before transplant. These receptors all stem from a human donor who was the organ donor for an intestinal transplant. The CDR3 runs from the conserved cysteine through the conserved F or W. Each record gives: J gene, D gene, V gene, clone size, CDR3 protein, CDR3 DNA. A D gene is named only where the DNA matches it firmly. Clone sizes are given selectively: once, few, many, or a class where the clone is expanded.

TRBJ2-3,TRBD2,TRBV5-4,NA,CASSPRTSGQYTQYF,TGTGCCAGCAGCCCACGGACTAGCGGCCAGTATACGCAGTATTTT
TRBJ2-5,TRBD1,TRBV4-3,NA,CASSLQGSETQYF,TGCGCCAGCAGTCTACAGGGGTCGGAGACCCAGTACTTC
TRBJ1-2,NA,TRBV6-1,NA,CASRGLVGYGYTF,TGTGCCAGCAGGGGCCTTGTGGGCTATGGCTACACCTTC
TRBJ2-2,NA,TRBV2,NA,CASSVQENRGELFF,TGTGCCAGCAGTGTGCAGGAAAATCGCGGGGAGCTGTTTTTT
TRBJ2-3,TRBD1,TRBV7-9,NA,CASRAGTGMGSTDTQYF,TGTGCCAGCAGGGCCGGGACAGGGATGGGGTCAACAGATACGCAGTATTTT
TRBJ1-1,NA,TRBV7-9,NA,CASSFGESTEAFF,TGTGCCAGCAGCTTTGGGGAGAGCACTGAAGCTTTCTTT
TRBJ1-2,TRBD1,TRBV7-8,NA,CASSLGQLRSGYTF,TGTGCCAGCAGCCTGGGACAGCTGCGATCTGGCTACACCTTC
TRBJ2-2,TRBD1,TRBV4-1,NA,CASSPGTGGKAGELFF,TGCGCCAGCAGCCCCGGGACAGGGGGAAAGGCCGGGGAGCTGTTTTTT
TRBJ1-1,NA,TRBV6-1,NA,CASRTGFGRWAFF,TGTGCCAGCAGGACAGGTTTTGGTCGATGGGCTTTCTTT
TRBJ1-1,TRBD1,TRBV12-5,NA,CASGPTGVNVVFF,TGTGCTAGTGGCCCAACAGGGGTGAACGTGGTATTCTTT
TRBJ2-2,TRBD2,TRBV18,NA,CASSPQGLAGSTGELFF,TGTGCCAGCTCACCCCAGGGACTAGCGGGGAGCACCGGGGAGCTGTTTTTT
TRBJ1-3,TRBD1,TRBV27,NA,CASSLVGQGGNTIYF,TGTGCCAGCAGTTTGGTAGGACAGGGAGGAAACACCATATATTTT
TRBJ1-5,TRBD1,TRBV28,NA,CASSFDAGGSSNQPQHF,TGTGCCAGCAGTTTTGATGCAGGGGGATCAAGCAATCAGCCCCAGCATTTT
TRBJ2-3,NA,TRBV11-2,once,CASSTAVVRDKTQYF,TGTGCCAGCAGTACGGCAGTGGTGAGGGATAAGACGCAGTATTTT
TRBJ2-5,NA,TRBV29-1,NA,CSVALQETQYF,TGCAGCGTTGCTCTGCAAGAGACCCAGTACTTC
TRBJ1-6,NA,TRBV14,once,CASSQDPSRGFYNSPLHF,TGTGCCAGCAGCCAAGACCCCTCCCGGGGATTCTATAATTCACCCCTCCACTTT
TRBJ1-2,TRBD1,TRBV18,NA,CASSPGQQGLGSVYGYTF,TGTGCCAGCTCACCCGGACAACAGGGGCTGGGGTCGGTCTATGGCTACACCTTC
TRBJ1-2,TRBD1,TRBV28,NA,CATAMRDRPNYGYTF,TGTGCCACAGCAATGAGGGACAGGCCGAACTATGGCTACACCTTC
TRBJ2-6,NA,TRBV4-1,once,CASSHPETGAGANVLTF,TGCGCCAGCAGTCATCCTGAGACGGGGGCTGGGGCCAACGTCCTGACTTTC
TRBJ2-6,NA,TRBV25-1,NA,CASSQTRVSGANVLTF,TGTGCCAGCAGCCAAACCAGGGTCTCTGGGGCCAACGTCCTGACTTTC
TRBJ1-6,TRBD1,TRBV5-3,few,CARSLIQGRGNSPLHF,TGTGCCAGAAGCTTAATACAGGGGAGAGGTAATTCACCCCTCCACTTT
TRBJ1-5,NA,TRBV6-1,NA,CASMGGLGNQPQHF,TGTGCCAGCATGGGGGGATTAGGCAATCAGCCCCAGCATTTT
TRBJ2-3,NA,TRBV27,NA,CASRAFGGSPADTQYF,TGTGCCAGCAGAGCTTTCGGTGGTTCTCCGGCAGATACGCAGTATTTT
TRBJ1-4,NA,TRBV28,NA,CASSSGREANEKLFF,TGTGCCAGCAGTTCCGGCCGAGAGGCTAATGAAAAACTGTTTTTT
TRBJ2-3,TRBD2,TRBV5-1,NA,CASSLGLAGGWFGTDTQYF,TGCGCCAGCAGCTTGGGCCTAGCGGGGGGTTGGTTTGGGACAGATACGCAGTATTTT
TRBJ1-1,TRBD1,TRBV30,NA,CASDRGITEAFF,TGTGCCTCCGACAGGGGGATCACTGAAGCTTTCTTT
TRBJ1-5,NA,TRBV19,NA,CASSAGENQPQHF,TGTGCCAGTAGTGCGGGGGAGAATCAGCCCCAGCATTTT
TRBJ2-2,TRBD1,TRBV4-2,once,CASSQERWTGGNTGELFF,TGTGCCAGCAGCCAAGAACGATGGACAGGGGGCAACACCGGGGAGCTGTTTTTT
TRBJ1-2,TRBD1,TRBV9,NA,CASSPRTGTYGYTF,TGTGCCAGCAGCCCCCGGACAGGTACCTATGGCTACACCTTC
TRBJ1-5,NA,TRBV7-2,once,CASSLAGQGINQPQHF,TGTGCCAGCAGCTTAGCCGGGCAGGGCATCAATCAGCCCCAGCATTTT
TRBJ2-5,TRBD2,TRBV5-6,NA,CASSLAGPETQYF,TGTGCCAGCAGCCTAGCGGGGCCTGAGACCCAGTACTTC
TRBJ1-3,TRBD1,TRBV5-6,NA,CASSSGTGVGNTIYF,TGTGCCAGCAGCTCCGGGACAGGGGTTGGAAACACCATATATTTT
TRBJ2-2,TRBD2,TRBV5-8,NA,CASSSPGTTGELFF,TGTGCCAGCAGTTCTCCCGGGACTACGGGGGAGCTGTTTTTT
TRBJ2-2,NA,TRBV18,NA,CASSPRLANTGELFF,TGTGCCAGCTCACCCAGACTAGCGAACACCGGGGAGCTGTTTTTT
TRBJ2-1,NA,TRBV27,NA,CASSWSLAPYNEQFF,TGTGCCAGCAGTTGGTCTCTAGCTCCCTACAATGAGCAGTTCTTC